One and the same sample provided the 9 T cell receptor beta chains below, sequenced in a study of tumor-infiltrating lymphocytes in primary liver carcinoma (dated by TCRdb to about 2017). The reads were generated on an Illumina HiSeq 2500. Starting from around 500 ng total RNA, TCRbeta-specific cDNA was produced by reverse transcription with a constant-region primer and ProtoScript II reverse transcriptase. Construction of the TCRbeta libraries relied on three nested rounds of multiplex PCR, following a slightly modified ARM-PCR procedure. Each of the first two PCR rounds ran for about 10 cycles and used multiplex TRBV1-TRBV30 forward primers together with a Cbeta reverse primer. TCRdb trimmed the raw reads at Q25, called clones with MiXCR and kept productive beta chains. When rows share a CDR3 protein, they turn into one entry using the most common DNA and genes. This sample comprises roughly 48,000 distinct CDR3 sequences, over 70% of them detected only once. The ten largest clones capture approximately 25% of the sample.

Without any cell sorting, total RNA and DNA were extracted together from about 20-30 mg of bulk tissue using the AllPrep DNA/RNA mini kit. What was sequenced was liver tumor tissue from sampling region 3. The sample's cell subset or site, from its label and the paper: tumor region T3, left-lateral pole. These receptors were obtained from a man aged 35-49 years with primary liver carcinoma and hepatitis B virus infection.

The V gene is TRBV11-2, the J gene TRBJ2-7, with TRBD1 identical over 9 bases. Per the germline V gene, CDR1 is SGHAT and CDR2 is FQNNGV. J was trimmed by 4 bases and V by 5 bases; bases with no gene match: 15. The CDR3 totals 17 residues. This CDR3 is CASSIDPSGQGSYEQYF. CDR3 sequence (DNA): TGTGCCAGCAGCATCGACCCGTCGGGACAGGGAAGTTACGAGCAGTACTTC. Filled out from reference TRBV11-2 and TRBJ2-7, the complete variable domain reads EAGVAQSPRYKIIEKRQSVAFWCNPISGHATLYWYQQILGQGPKLLIQFQNNGVVDDSQLPKDRFSAERLKGVDSTLKIQPAKLEDSAVYLCASSIDPSGQGSYEQYFGPGTRLTVT.

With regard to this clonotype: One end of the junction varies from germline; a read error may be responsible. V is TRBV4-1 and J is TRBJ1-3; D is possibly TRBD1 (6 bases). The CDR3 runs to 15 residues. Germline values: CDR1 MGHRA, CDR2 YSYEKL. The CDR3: CAISLDRSSGRTIYF. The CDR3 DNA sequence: TGCGCCATCAGCCTTGACAGGTCCTCTGGACGCACCATATACTTT.

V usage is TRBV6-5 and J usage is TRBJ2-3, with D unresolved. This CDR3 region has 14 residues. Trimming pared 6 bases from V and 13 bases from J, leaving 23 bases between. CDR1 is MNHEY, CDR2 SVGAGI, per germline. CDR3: CASSVSQWADTKYF. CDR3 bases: TGTGCCAGCAGCGTATCCCAGTGGGCAGATACAAAGTATTTT.

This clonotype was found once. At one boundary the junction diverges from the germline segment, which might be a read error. The CDR3 loop reads CDSSFRGEQYF. The CDR3, as DNA: TGTGACAGCAGCTTCCGCGGTGAGCAGTACTTC. The chain joins TRBV13 to TRBJ2-7; D is undetermined. The CDR3 sequence is 11 residues long. The germline CDR1 and CDR2 sequences are PRHDT and FYEKMQ (reference sequence).

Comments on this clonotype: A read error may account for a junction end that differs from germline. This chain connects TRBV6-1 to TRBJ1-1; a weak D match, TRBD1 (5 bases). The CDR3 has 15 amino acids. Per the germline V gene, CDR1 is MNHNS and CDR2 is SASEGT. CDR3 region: CAGSKYRNSVNSAFF. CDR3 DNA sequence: TGTGCCGGCAGTAAATACAGGAACTCTGTCAACTCAGCTTTCTTT.

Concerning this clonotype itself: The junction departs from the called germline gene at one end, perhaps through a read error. CDR3 DNA sequence: TGTGTCACCGTACTAGCGGGAGGGGCAGATATGCAGTATTTT. It translates to CVTVLAGGADMQYF. V usage is TRBV6-1 and J usage is TRBJ2-3, with 13 nucleotides matching TRBD2. In germline, CDR1 is MNHNS, CDR2 SASEGT. This CDR3 is built from 14 residues.

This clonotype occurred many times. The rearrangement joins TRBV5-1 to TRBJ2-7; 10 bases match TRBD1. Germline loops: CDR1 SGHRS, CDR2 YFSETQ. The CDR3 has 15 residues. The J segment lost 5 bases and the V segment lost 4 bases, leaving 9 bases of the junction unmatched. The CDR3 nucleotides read TGCGCCAGCAGCCCTCTATCCGGGACAGGGGACGAGCAGTACTTC. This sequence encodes CASSPLSGTGDEQYF.

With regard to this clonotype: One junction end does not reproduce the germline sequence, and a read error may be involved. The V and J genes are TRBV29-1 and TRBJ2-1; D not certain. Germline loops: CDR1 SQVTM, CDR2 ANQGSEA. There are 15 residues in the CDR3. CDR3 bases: TGCAGCGCCCCTTCGACGGAAGGGCAAAACAATGAGCAGTTTTTC. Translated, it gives CSAPSTEGQNNEQFF.

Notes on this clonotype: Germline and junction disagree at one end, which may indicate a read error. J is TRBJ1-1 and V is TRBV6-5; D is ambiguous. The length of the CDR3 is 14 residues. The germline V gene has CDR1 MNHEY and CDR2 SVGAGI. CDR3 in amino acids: CVSSSLSGDTEAFF. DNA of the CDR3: TGTGTCAGCAGTTCGCTATCAGGTGACACTGAAGCTTTCTTT.